The clone carrying this T cell receptor beta chain was observed at least ten times. The data originate from a study of T-cell reconstitution after alpha-beta-depleted transplantation in children. The authors prepared the TCRbeta library with unique molecular identifiers. Via MiXCR, TCRdb re-called the PCR reads, giving one row per CDR3 protein. This sample has more than 60,000 distinct CDR3 sequences; 7% to 8% occur once, and the top ten carry approximately 2.3%. V lost 0 bases, J lost 8 bases, and 13 bases lay in between. CDR1 and CDR2 from the germline V gene are MGHRA and YSYEKL. CDR3 length equals 15 residues.

Sequenced material: PBMCs from the stem cell graft donor, taken from the stem cell graft. This clonotype was sampled from a human donor who donated a stem cell graft to a child with acute lymphoblastic leukemia. The chain uses TRBV4-1 and TRBJ1-4; D gene unclear. CDR3 amino acids: CASSQEVTRGEKLFF. CDR3 in DNA: TGCGCCAGCAGCCAAGAGGTCACCCGAGGAGAAAAACTGTTTTTT.